This TCR beta chain was observed in a study of response to subunit inactivated influenza vaccine (dated by TCRdb to 2016 to 2019). Describing the broader study: Deep quantitative T cell receptor repertoire profiling was used in the study to track responses to a trivalent subunit inactivated influenza vaccine. The full study reports these points: The authors suggested that each seasonal influenza vaccination may recruit only a limited number of new T cells.

Library prep was done by RT-PCR. The sample was run on an Illumina HiSeq 2500. TCRdb reprocessing: public reads trimmed at Q25 with fastp, clones called with MiXCR, in-frame beta chains kept. Rows are combined by CDR3 protein, so each entry shows the most common genes and DNA. In all, the sample holds about 520,000 distinct CDR3 sequences, and over 9.5% of those were seen once. Of the sample, about 12% falls within the top ten clones. To note about this clonotype: Its antigen has not been determined. Nothing much larger sits one base from this clone, and base qualities are not available.

The time point label of this sample denotes: around 45 days after influenza vaccine administration. CDR1 and CDR2 are read off the germline V gene as KGHDR and SFDVKD. The CDR3 goes from the cysteine to the phenylalanine over 15 residues. The retained sequence is limited to the CDR3, 45 bases, with the frame set at the first base. After removal of 3 bases from V and 7 bases from J, the junction retains 5 bases not matched to a gene. This TCR derives from a man aged 50 to 59 who received an inactivated influenza vaccine. Donor details come from another sample of the same person, matched by shared clones. Here the chain combines TRBV24-1 and TRBJ2-2; TRBD2 fits 9 bases in the junction. Sequencing used PBMCs from blood, obtained more than 35 days after vaccination. CDR3 sequence: CATSDSGGPDGELFF. The DNA sequence is as follows: TGTGCCACCAGTGATAGCGGGGGGCCCGACGGGGAGCTGTTTTTT.